The present entry profiles one T cell receptor (beta chain) with its context. Its antigen is unknown. The sample holds no much larger clone one base away, and base qualities are not on file. To be included, a participant needed at least one PBMC sample from before ART initiation plus at least two post-ART samples. All participants with HIV were treated in the United States of America. Before DNA extraction, cryopreserved samples of about 0.95-10 million PBMC were thawed and then washed. At the time of the earliest PBMC sample for each participant with HIV, ages ranged from about 23 to 60 years. PBMC samples were contributed by each participant from 1-4 timepoints before ART initiation and 2-8 timepoints after ART initiation, with a median of 7 samples. For every participant, serial HIV viral load, CD4+ T-cell count, ART history and demographic data were obtained. A Qiagen kit on a QIAcube was used to extract genomic DNA from unsorted PBMC, with samples processed in batches of 12.

This sample stems from a study of long-term antiretroviral therapy in people with HIV (dated by TCRdb to 2021 to 2024). For context, the study as a whole: The earliest samples were collected approximately a decade before the 2015 WHO recommendation for immediate ART, a period when ART was typically delayed until CD4 counts fell. No cross-contamination during QIAcube processing turned up in test extractions that ran a monoclonal T-cell line alongside about 30 polyclonal samples. A retrospective serial study tested whether ART initiation and durable HIV suppression were associated with changes in peripheral blood TRB repertoire composition and diversity. About 40% of the 30 participants with HIV were female. The cohort contributed about 200 cryopreserved PBMC samples from about 33 adults with confirmed HIV infection, collected serially over a mean of approximately six years (range 1-12). Broader findings and caveats from the paper: At every time point, the repertoire was dominated by expanded TRB clones first identified before ART initiation, although this dominance fluctuated and, in many PLHIV, declined after ART. Because cell numbers in pre-ART samples were limited, unsorted PBMC were profiled instead of sorted CD4+ and CD8+ T cells. HIV repertoires had narrower CDR3 length ranges than controls, and the network structure suggested an antigen-experienced repertoire that shifted only slightly toward naive after ART. Limited PBMC availability meant only the TCR beta chain was sequenced, without alpha chain pairing. Inferences about post-ART repertoire changes were limited because no data were available on ART adherence, viral resistance or therapy changes. Samples dated from the mid-2000s to the late 2010s, and the ART regimens used may be less effective than current ones. Starting ART was linked to a significant rise in TRB diversity, yet even with long-term ART the diversity remained significantly lower than in transplant donor controls.

The immunoSEQ hsTCRB v3.0 assay was used at survey level resolution to sequence the TRB variable region. The target sequencing depth for TRB was about 40,000-55,000 T-cell genomes per sample. TRB libraries were pooled and sequenced on an Illumina MiSeq using a v3 150-cycle kit. Under the source paper's analysis protocol: Repertoire analysis was performed in R inside a reproducible Nextflow workflow that covered QC, data transformation and analysis. Custom analyses were implemented in LymphoSeq2, an R package for AIRR-Seq data exploration. A handful of samples that produced fewer than 5000 total TRB sequences were removed, so 188 HIV repertoires were analyzed. Of the 180 to 200 retained HIV repertoires, some 60 were collected before and approximately 130 after ART initiation. Repertoires were downsampled to 5000 TRB nucleotide sequences, with summary statistics averaged over 100 downsampling iterations. Only TRB sequences with CDR3 regions of at least seven amino acids were retained for analysis. A Shannon entropy-derived clonality score and the Gini coefficient were used to measure diversity. In the repertoire networks, any two of the top 5000 CDR3 amino acid sequences were connected whenever the two sequences differed by an edit distance of one. For TRB CDR3 amino acid sequences, antigen specificity groups and MHC restriction were predicted with GLIPH2. Known CMV, EBV, HIV or tissue antigen associations were flagged by matching CDR3 amino acid sequences against VDJdb and McPAS-TCR. Pre-ART, post-ART and control groups were compared with Wilcoxon signed-rank tests and Holm-Bonferroni correction. TCRdb took over this immuneACCESS table, retaining in-frame rearrangements with V and J assigned. Such tables are incomplete; in checked studies, under half of the missing clones stem from an unresolved V gene, and the remainder is unexplained. The V and J calls and clone size were taken over from that table, and D and trimming were inferred from the DNA. The sample table lists 30,000 or so clones, over 90% of them with a count of one. The ten largest clonotypes hold about 6.4% of the sample.

As encoded in the germline V gene, CDR1 is SGHAT while CDR2 is FQNNGV. Trimming removed 1 base from V and 5 bases from J, leaving 11 bases between the germline ends. The CDR3 runs 14 amino acids, cysteine and phenylalanine included. Kept here is only the CDR3 DNA, which spans 42 bases and is read in frame from base 1. The rearrangement joined TRBV11-2 to TRBJ2-5, with the D gene not clear enough to name. The TCR sequence derives from a woman in her forties with HIV. This sample comprised unsorted PBMCs, obtained almost 6.7 years after starting antiretroviral therapy. The CDR3 is CASSLAPYGETQYF. The nucleotides read TGTGCCAGCAGCTTAGCCCCGTATGGGGAGACCCAGTACTTC.